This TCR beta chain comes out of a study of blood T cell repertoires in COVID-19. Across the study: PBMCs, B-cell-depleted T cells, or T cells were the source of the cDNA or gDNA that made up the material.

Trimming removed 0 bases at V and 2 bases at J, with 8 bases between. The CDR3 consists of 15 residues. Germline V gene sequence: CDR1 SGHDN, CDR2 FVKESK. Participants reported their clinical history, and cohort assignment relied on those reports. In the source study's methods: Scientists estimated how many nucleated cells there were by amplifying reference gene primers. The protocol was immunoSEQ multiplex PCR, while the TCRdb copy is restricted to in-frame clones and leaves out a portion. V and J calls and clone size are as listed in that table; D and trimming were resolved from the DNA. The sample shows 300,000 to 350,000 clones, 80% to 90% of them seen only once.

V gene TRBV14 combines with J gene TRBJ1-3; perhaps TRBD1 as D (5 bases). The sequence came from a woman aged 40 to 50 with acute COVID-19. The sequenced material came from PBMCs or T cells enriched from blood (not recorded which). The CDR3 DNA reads TGTGCCAGCAGCCAAGATCGCAGGGCTGGAAACACCATATATTTT. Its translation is CASSQDRRAGNTIYF.